The 8 T cell receptor beta chains given below trace back to one sample, sequenced in a study of blood T cell repertoires in COVID-19 (dated by TCRdb to the early 2020s). The method behind the library was the immunoSEQ multiplex PCR assay. What TCRdb holds here is the immuneACCESS table cut down to in-frame rearrangements. Part of the clones is not present; checked against another copy, under half of the missing clones reflect an unresolved V gene, and the others are unexplained. The sample records roughly 230,000 clones, roughly four fifths of which are singletons. The ten most abundant clones make up around 4% of the sample. Material: peripheral blood. These receptors were collected from a man aged 45-65 years with active or convalescent COVID-19.

V is TRBV30 and J is TRBJ1-5; TRBD1 aligns across 8 bases. Germline V gene data show CDR1 as GTSNPN and CDR2 as SVGIG (reference sequence). V was clipped by 0 bases and J by 5 bases; unmatched bases: 6. The CDR3 runs to 15 residues. In DNA form, the CDR3 reads TGTGCCTGGAGTGTAATGGGGACAGGCTATCAGCCCCAGCATTTT. It specifies CAWSVMGTGYQPQHF. Looking up the rest from reference TRBV30 and TRBJ1-5 gives the full variable domain: SQTIHQWPATLVQPVGSPLSLECTVEGTSNPNLYWYRQAAGRGLQLLFYSVGIGQISSEVPQNLSASRPQDRQFILSSKKLLLSDSGFYLCAWSVMGTGYQPQHFGDGTRLSIL.

The CDR3 coding sequence is TGCAGTGCTAGTCCCCTCGTTGAAGCTTTCTTT. This sequence encodes CSASPLVEAFF. The chain joins TRBV20-1 to TRBJ1-1; D ambiguous. Looked up from germline, CDR1 is DFQATT and CDR2 is SNEGSKA (reference sequence). The CDR3 has 11 amino acids. Deletions cut 3 bases from V and 7 bases from J, with 9 bases between.

The chain links TRBV29-1 to TRBJ1-2; 9 nucleotides align to TRBD1. Germline CDR1 is SQVTM and CDR2 is ANQGSEA. The CDR3 extends over 15 amino acids. V lost 6 bases to trimming and J lost 3 bases; unmatched junction nucleotides: 11. The CDR3 nucleotides are TGCAGCGTACCGGGACAGGGCGCAATCGACTATGGCTACACCTTC. It translates to CSVPGQGAIDYGYTF.

As regards this clone: The same CDR3 is also encoded by other DNA sequences in this sample. The chain links TRBV30 to TRBJ1-5; D possibly corresponds to TRBD1 (6 bases). CDR3 length: 15 residues. Germline CDR1 and CDR2: GTSNPN and SVGIG (reference sequence). V was shortened by 0 bases and J by 0 bases, with 9 bases between the two germline ends. CDR3 region: CAWSVGTYSNQPQHF. CDR3 sequence (DNA): TGTGCCTGGAGTGTCGGGACATATAGCAATCAGCCCCAGCATTTT.

The DNA for the CDR3 is TGTGCCAGCAGCGTAGCTAACAGGGTCCAAGGGGATGGCTACACCTTC. Translating gives CASSVANRVQGDGYTF. This chain uses TRBV9 with TRBJ1-2; weak D call: TRBD1 (6 bases). The CDR3 is 16 amino acids. V lost 0 bases, J lost 6 bases, and 18 bases lay in between. Germline V gene lookup returns CDR1 SGDLS and CDR2 YYNGEE.

This clone came up a few times. The V call is TRBV5-1, the J call TRBJ2-7; tentatively, D is TRBD1 (7 bases). Trimming took off 5 bases at V and 2 bases at J, with 20 bases between the two ends. The CDR3 spans 16 residues. The germline CDR1 and CDR2 sequences are SGHRS and YFSETQ. CDR3 protein: CASRWGEGQATYEQYF. The CDR3, as DNA: TGCGCCAGCAGGTGGGGGGAAGGACAGGCCACCTACGAGCAGTACTTC.

This clone has more than one count but fewer than ten. V usage is TRBV5-6 and J usage is TRBJ2-3; 8 bases agree with TRBD2. Germline CDR1 reads SGHDT; CDR2 reads YYEEEE. The CDR3 has 16 amino acids. V lost 0 bases and J lost 1; bases outside the gene matches: 4. The CDR3 spells CASSLVLAGRTDTQYF. The CDR3 DNA follows: TGTGCCAGCAGCTTGGTTTTAGCGGGGCGCACAGATACGCAGTATTTT.

The rearrangement uses TRBV5-4 and TRBJ1-4; the D gene is possibly TRBD1 (5 bases). The germline V and J ends were trimmed by 0 bases and 3 bases, with 9 bases remaining between them. The CDR3 is 15 residues long. Germline V gene data show CDR1 as SGHNT and CDR2 as YYREEE (reference sequence). In DNA, the CDR3 is TGTGCCAGCAGCTTGGCCGCAGGGTCTAATGAAAAACTGTTTTTT. This sequence encodes CASSLAAGSNEKLFF.